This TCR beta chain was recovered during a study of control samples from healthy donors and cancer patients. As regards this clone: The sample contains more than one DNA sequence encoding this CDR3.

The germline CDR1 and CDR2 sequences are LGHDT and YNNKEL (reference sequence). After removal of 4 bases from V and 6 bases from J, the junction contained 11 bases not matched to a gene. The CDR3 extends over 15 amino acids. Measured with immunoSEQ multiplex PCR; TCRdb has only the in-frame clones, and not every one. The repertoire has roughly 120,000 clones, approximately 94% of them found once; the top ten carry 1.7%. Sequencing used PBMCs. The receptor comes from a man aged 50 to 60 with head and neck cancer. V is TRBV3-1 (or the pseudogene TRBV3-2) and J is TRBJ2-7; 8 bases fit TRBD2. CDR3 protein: CASSPRTSSIFEQYF. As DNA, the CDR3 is TGTGCCAGCAGCCCCCGGACTAGCAGTATTTTCGAGCAGTACTTC.